This T cell receptor beta chain was recovered during a study of blood T cell repertoires in COVID-19. Study-wide background: The study drew acute and convalescent COVID-19 samples from the United States, Italy and Spain.

The sample holds one count of this clone. Germline loops: CDR1 SGHTA, CDR2 FQGNSA. This CDR3 is 16 amino acids long. The V gene end was trimmed by 5 bases and the J gene end by 4 bases; junction bases not matched to a gene: 9. How the authors handled the data: Using reference gene primer amplification, nucleated cell counts were estimated. Method: immunoSEQ multiplex PCR; TCRdb's copy keeps in-frame clones and lacks some. The DNA gave D and trimming, while V, J and clone size come from that table. The table has approximately 110,000 clones, around nine tenths seen once. Sequencing was carried out using peripheral blood. This TCR came from a woman between 50 and 59 years old with active or convalescent COVID-19. The chain links TRBV7-2 to TRBJ2-5; 11 bases are shared with TRBD2. CDR3 loop: CASSPSLAGGGETQYF. Here the CDR3 DNA reads TGTGCCAGCAGCCCCTCCCTAGCGGGAGGAGGAGAGACCCAGTACTTC.